One and the same sample provided the 17 T cell receptor beta chains below, sequenced in a study of Graves' ophthalmopathy and Graves' hyperthyroidism. Transcripts of RNA were the source for amplifying TCR beta CDR3 regions. HTBI primers primed a first-round RT-PCR, and a second-round multiplex PCR followed. TCRdb re-called the multiplex PCR reads with MiXCR, one entry per CDR3 protein. The sample lists hundreds of thousands of distinct CDR3 sequences; 35% to 50% were seen once. Sequenced input: peripheral blood. The receptors stem from an adult man with Graves' ophthalmopathy.

The chain links TRBV15 to TRBJ1-4; D remains unclear. The CDR3 length is 15 residues. Between the trimmed V and J ends, which lost 11 bases and 5 bases, there was a span of 21 bases. CDR1 LNHNV and CDR2 YYDKDF come from the germline V gene (reference sequence). CDR3 sequence (DNA): TGTGCCTCGAGAGGGCGGAAGCTAGGGAATGAAAAACTGTTTTTT. This encodes CASRGRKLGNEKLFF.

CDR3: CASSQGFHTGELFF. The CDR3 DNA sequence: TGTGCCAGCAGCCAAGGGTTTCACACCGGGGAGCTGTTTTTT. The chain uses TRBV5-4 and TRBJ2-2; D is undetermined. CDR3 length: 14 amino acids. The germline V gene encodes CDR1 SGHNT and CDR2 YYREEE (reference sequence). Between the trimmed V and J ends, which lost 4 bases and 3 bases, there was a span of 10 bases.

This clonotype was detected a few times. The V gene is TRBV7-2, the J gene TRBJ2-7, with D uncertain. Germline values: CDR1 SGHTA, CDR2 FQGNSA. The CDR3 length is 13 residues. The V end lost 6 bases, the J end lost 2 bases, and 11 bases lay between the germline ends. CDR3 DNA: TGTGCCAGCAGTCCCGAAGTCCCCTACGAGCAGTACTTC. Its translation is CASSPEVPYEQYF.

Turning to this clonotype: A much larger clone differs by one base, so this may be a read error. V gene TRBV10-3 combines with J gene TRBJ2-7; D might be TRBD1 or TRBD2, each matching 5 bases. This CDR3 is 12 amino acids long. Germline lookup yields CDR1 ENHRY and CDR2 SYGVKD. The germline V and J ends were trimmed by 8 bases and 2 bases, with 10 bases remaining between them. The CDR3 here is CAISQEAYEQYF. The CDR3 DNA reads as TGTGCCATCTCACAGGAGGCCTACGAGCAGTACTTC.

About this clonotype itself: Since no conserved phenylalanine or tryptophan closes the CDR3, a read error is the likely cause. The chain uses TRBV7-2 and TRBJ2-7; 10 bases are a match to TRBD2. CDR3 length: 13 residues. The germline CDR1 and CDR2 sequences are SGHTA and FQGNSA. Trimming cost V 5 bases and J 7 bases; bases outside gene matches: 5. CDR3 DNA sequence: TGTGCCAGCAGCGGGGCACTAGCGGGGGAGCAGTACTTA. Translating gives CASSGALAGEQYL.

This clonotype was detected ten times or more. The chain uses TRBV24-1 and TRBJ1-1; perhaps TRBD1 as D (6 bases). The length of the CDR3 is 18 residues. The V end lost 9 bases, the J end lost 2 bases, and 27 bases lay between the germline ends. The V gene's germline CDR1 is KGHDR and CDR2 SFDVKD. CDR3 nucleotide sequence: TGTGCCACCTGGTCGATTTTGAGAGGGACATATCTTAACACTGAAGCTTTCTTT. This encodes CATWSILRGTYLNTEAFF.

The V call is TRBV9, the J call TRBJ2-7; perhaps TRBD2 as D (5 bases). Germline CDR1 and CDR2: SGDLS and YYNGEE. CDR3 length: 19 residues. V lost 1 base, J lost 6 bases, and 29 bases lay in between. This CDR3 reads CASSVRIRGIAWAVVEQYF. CDR3 nucleotides: TGTGCCAGCAGCGTACGAATTCGTGGAATAGCGTGGGCGGTTGTCGAGCAGTACTTC.

The V call is TRBV2, the J call TRBJ2-7; D call uncertain. The CDR3 length is 11 residues. The V end was cut by 5 bases, the J end by 5 bases, with 7 bases between. Germline V lookup: CDR1 SNHLY, CDR2 FYNNEI. CDR3 in amino acids: CASSNNNEQYF. In DNA, the CDR3 is TGTGCCAGCAGTAATAACAACGAGCAGTACTTC.

On this clonotype: One junction end does not reproduce the germline sequence, and a read error may be involved. The gene calls are TRBV10-3 and TRBJ2-5, with D perhaps given as TRBD1 or TRBD2 (6 bases each). Germline values: CDR1 ENHRY, CDR2 SYGVKD. The CDR3 length is 16 residues. As DNA, the CDR3 is TGTGCCATCAGCGGAGACCAAGGGGGGCTGACGAAGACCCAGCACTTC. Translated: CAISGDQGGLTKTQHF.

This clonotype was observed at least ten times. The chain employs TRBV7-9 and TRBJ2-5, with D maybe TRBD2 (6 bases). The CDR3 contains 16 residues. The germline V gene has CDR1 SEHNR and CDR2 FQNEAQ (reference sequence). Trimming took 1 base from V and 5 from J, leaving 17 bases between them. The CDR3 is CASSLEVSGVGETQYF. In DNA form, the CDR3 reads TGTGCCAGCAGCTTAGAAGTATCGGGGGTTGGGGAGACCCAGTACTTC.

This clonotype has more than one count but fewer than ten. The rearrangement joins TRBV20-1 to TRBJ1-6, with a possible D match to TRBD1 (6 bases). Trimming pared 4 bases from V and 6 bases from J, leaving 10 bases between. This CDR3 is built from 13 residues. Germline V gives CDR1 DFQATT, CDR2 SNEGSKA (reference sequence). This CDR3 is CSAITGTNSPLHF. The CDR3 DNA reads as TGCAGTGCTATAACAGGGACTAATTCACCCCTCCACTTT.

This clonotype was recorded a few times. The CDR3 here is CATSVGQGEETQYF. The CDR3 nucleotides are TGTGCCACCAGCGTGGGACAGGGGGAAGAGACCCAGTACTTC. The chain employs TRBV15 and TRBJ2-5; 11 bases agree with TRBD1. This CDR3 is built from 14 residues. The junction had 2 bases not matched to a gene; V was cut back by 5 bases and J by 3 bases. Germline CDR1 is LNHNV and CDR2 is YYDKDF (reference sequence). The whole variable domain, remainder taken from reference TRBV15 and TRBJ2-5, is DAMVIQNPRYQVTQFGKPVTLSCSQTLNHNVMYWYQQKSSQAPKLLFHYYDKDFNNEADTPDNFQSRRPNTSFCFLDIRSPGLGDTAMYLCATSVGQGEETQYFGPGTRLLVL.

In this sample, this clonotype turned up once. The chain links TRBV7-3 to TRBJ1-3; the match to TRBD1 covers 12 bases. This CDR3 spans 15 amino acids. Germline assignment: CDR1 SGHTA and CDR2 FQGTGA. The junction had 6 bases not matched to a gene; V was cut back by 4 bases and J by 8 bases. For the CDR3, the DNA is TGTGCCAGCAGCTCCACGGGACAGGGGGCGGACACCATATATTTT. Protein product: CASSSTGQGADTIYF.

The V and J genes are TRBV18 and TRBJ1-5, with no clear D. The V and J ends lost 0 bases and 5 bases respectively, with 8 bases between them. The CDR3 covers 14 residues. The germline V gene has CDR1 KGHSH and CDR2 LQKENI. The CDR3 nucleotides read TGTGCCAGCTCACCACCTGCGCTGGATCAGCCCCAGCATTTT. Translation: CASSPPALDQPQHF.

This clonotype was counted many times. V gene TRBV5-8 combines with J gene TRBJ2-6; a weak D match, TRBD1 (5 bases). Per germline, CDR1 SGHTS and CDR2 YDEGEE. The CDR3 is 15 residues long. V lost 6 bases and J lost 2, with 12 bases in between. The CDR3 spells CASNPGLPGANVLTF. The CDR3 nucleotides read TGTGCCAGCAACCCAGGGTTGCCTGGGGCCAACGTCCTGACTTTC.

This clonotype occurred a few times. The chain uses TRBV25-1 and TRBJ1-4; no clear D gene. The CDR3 consists of 13 residues. The germline CDR1 and CDR2 sequences are MGHDK and SYGVNS. Trimming cost V 2 bases and J 7 bases, with 8 bases left between them. CDR3 bases: TGTGCCAGCAGTGAAGGGGATGGTGAAAAACTGTTTTTT. It yields the protein CASSEGDGEKLFF.

Comment on this clonotype: A much bigger clone sits one base away, suggesting this may be a read error. The chain is built from TRBV7-2 and TRBJ1-1; 8 nucleotides line up with TRBD1. Germline values: CDR1 SGHTA, CDR2 FQGNSA. J was trimmed by 4 bases and V by 5 bases; bases with no gene match: 6. CDR3 length: 14 residues. CDR3 coding DNA: TGTGCCAGCAGCACCCACAGGGGGAGCACTGAAGCTTTCTTT. Amino acids: CASSTHRGSTEAFF.